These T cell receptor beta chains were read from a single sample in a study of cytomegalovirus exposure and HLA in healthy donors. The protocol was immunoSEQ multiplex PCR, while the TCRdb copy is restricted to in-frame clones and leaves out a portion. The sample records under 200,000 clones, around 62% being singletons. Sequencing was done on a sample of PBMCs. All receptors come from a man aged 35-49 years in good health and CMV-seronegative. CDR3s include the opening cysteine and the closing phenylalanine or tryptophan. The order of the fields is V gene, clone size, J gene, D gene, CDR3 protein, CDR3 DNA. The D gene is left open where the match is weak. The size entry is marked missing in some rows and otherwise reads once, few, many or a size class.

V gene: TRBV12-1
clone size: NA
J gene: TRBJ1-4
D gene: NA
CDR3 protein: CASSFPLGHPPPTDEKLFF
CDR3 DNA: TGTGCCAGCAGCTTTCCATTGGGACACCCGCCCCCAACTGATGAAAAACTGTTTTTT

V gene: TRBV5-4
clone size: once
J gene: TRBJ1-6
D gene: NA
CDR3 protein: CASSVAQGSSYNSPLHF
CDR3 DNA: TGTGCCAGCAGCGTAGCACAGGGAAGCTCCTATAATTCACCCCTCCACTTT

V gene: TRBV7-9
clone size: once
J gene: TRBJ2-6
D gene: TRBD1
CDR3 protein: CASSWDSTGANVLTF
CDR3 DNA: TGTGCCAGCAGCTGGGACAGCACTGGGGCCAACGTCCTGACTTTC

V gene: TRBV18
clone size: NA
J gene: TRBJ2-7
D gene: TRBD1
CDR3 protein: CASSPLATGTLRSSYEQYF
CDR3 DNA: TGTGCCAGCTCACCACTCGCGACAGGGACCCTAAGGAGCTCCTACGAGCAGTACTTC

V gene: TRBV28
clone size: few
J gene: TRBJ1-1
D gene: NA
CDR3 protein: CASRNPEGRAEAFF
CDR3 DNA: TGTGCCAGCAGAAATCCGGAGGGGAGGGCTGAAGCTTTCTTT

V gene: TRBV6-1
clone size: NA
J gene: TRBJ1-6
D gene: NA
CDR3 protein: CASSEVRGGSSPLHF
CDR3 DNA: TGTGCCAGCAGTGAAGTTCGTGGGGGCAGTTCACCCCTCCACTTT

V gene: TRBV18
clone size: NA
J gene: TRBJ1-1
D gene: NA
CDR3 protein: CASSPQLGPNTEAFF
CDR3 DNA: TGTGCCAGCTCACCACAGCTGGGGCCGAACACTGAAGCTTTCTTT

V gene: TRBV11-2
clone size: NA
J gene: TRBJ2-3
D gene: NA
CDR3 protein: CASSLTGRITDTQYF
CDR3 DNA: TGTGCCAGCAGCTTGACAGGCCGGATCACAGATACGCAGTATTTT

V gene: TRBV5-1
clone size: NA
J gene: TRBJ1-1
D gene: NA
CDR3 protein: CASSLKSNTEAFF
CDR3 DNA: TGCGCCAGCAGCTTGAAGAGCAACACTGAAGCTTTCTTT

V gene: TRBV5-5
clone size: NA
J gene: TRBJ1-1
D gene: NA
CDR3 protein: CASSKQGTEAFF
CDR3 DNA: TGTGCCAGCAGCAAACAGGGCACTGAAGCTTTCTTT

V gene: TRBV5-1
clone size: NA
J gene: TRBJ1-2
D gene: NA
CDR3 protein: CASSPFPTGNYGYTF
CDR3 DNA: TGCGCCAGCAGCCCGTTTCCGACGGGAAACTATGGCTACACCTTC

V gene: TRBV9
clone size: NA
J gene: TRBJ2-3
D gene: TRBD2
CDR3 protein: CASSVGASGATDTQYF
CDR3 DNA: TGTGCCAGCAGCGTAGGGGCTAGCGGGGCCACAGATACGCAGTATTTT

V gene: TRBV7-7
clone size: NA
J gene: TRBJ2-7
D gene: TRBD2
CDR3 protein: CASNPDDVAGDLEQYF
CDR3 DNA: TGTGCTAGCAACCCCGACGACGTAGCGGGAGATCTCGAGCAGTACTTC

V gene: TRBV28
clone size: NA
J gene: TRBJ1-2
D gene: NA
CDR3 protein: CASNHRGGSNYGYTF
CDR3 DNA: TGTGCCAGCAACCATCGGGGGGGATCAAACTATGGCTACACCTTC

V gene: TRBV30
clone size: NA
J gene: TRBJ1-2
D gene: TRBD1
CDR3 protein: CAWSSRDRGLGYTF
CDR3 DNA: TGTGCCTGGAGTAGCCGGGACAGGGGGCTTGGCTACACCTTC

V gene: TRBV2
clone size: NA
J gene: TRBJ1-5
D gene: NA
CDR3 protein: CASSESVGNQPQHF
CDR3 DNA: TGTGCCAGCAGTGAGAGCGTGGGCAATCAGCCCCAGCATTTT

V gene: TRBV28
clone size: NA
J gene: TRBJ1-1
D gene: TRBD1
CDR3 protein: CASSGQDSMNTEAFF
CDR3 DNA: TGTGCCAGCAGTGGACAGGACAGCATGAACACTGAAGCTTTCTTT

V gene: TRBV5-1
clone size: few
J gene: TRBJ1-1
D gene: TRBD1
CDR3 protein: CASRGQGASNTEAFF
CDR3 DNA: TGCGCCAGCAGGGGACAGGGGGCCTCGAACACTGAAGCTTTCTTT

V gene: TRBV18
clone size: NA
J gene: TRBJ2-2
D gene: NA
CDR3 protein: CASSPEGQRNTGELFF
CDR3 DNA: TGTGCCAGCTCACCAGAAGGACAGAGGAACACCGGGGAGCTGTTTTTT

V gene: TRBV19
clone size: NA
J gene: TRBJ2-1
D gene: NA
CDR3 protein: CASSILPVLRVKEQFF
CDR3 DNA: TGTGCCAGTAGTATCCTTCCTGTGTTAAGAGTAAAAGAGCAGTTCTTC

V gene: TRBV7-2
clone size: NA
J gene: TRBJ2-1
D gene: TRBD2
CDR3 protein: CASSLGGTTAGNEQFF
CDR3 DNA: TGTGCCAGCAGTCTCGGGGGGACCACGGCAGGCAATGAGCAGTTCTTC

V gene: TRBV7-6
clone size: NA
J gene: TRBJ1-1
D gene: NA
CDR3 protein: CASSSTPNTEAFF
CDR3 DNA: TGTGCCAGCAGCTCGACACCCAACACTGAAGCTTTCTTT

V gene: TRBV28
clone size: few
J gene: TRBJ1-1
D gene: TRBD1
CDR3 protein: CASSSTGVATEAFF
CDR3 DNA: TGTGCCAGCAGTTCCACAGGGGTGGCCACTGAAGCTTTCTTT

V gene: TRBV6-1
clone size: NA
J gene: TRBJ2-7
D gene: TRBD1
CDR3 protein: CASSSPGQGSYEQYF
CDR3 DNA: TGTGCCAGCAGCAGTCCGGGACAGGGGTCCTACGAGCAGTACTTC

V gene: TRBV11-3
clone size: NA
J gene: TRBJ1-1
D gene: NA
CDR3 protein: CASSLGGGSTEAFF
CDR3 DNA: TGTGCCAGCAGCTTAGGGGGAGGTTCCACTGAAGCTTTCTTT

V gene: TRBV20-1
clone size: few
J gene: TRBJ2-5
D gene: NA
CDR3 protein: CSERAETQYF
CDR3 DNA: TGCAGCGAGCGTGCGGAGACCCAGTACTTC

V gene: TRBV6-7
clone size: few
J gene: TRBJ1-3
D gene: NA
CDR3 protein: CASSYSYGDTIYF
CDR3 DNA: TGTGCCAGCAGTTACTCGTACGGTGACACCATATATTTT

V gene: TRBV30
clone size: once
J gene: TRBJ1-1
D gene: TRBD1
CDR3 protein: CAWGRDRGGEGEAFF
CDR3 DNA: TGTGCCTGGGGTAGAGACAGGGGTGGAGAAGGTGAAGCTTTCTTT

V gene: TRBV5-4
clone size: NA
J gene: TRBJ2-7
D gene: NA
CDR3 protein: CASSLEGLLYEQYF
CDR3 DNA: TGTGCCAGCAGCTTGGAGGGGCTACTCTACGAGCAGTACTTC

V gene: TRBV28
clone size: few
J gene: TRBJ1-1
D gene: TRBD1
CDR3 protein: CASSLGVARTGVSFF
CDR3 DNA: TGTGCCAGCAGTTTAGGGGTCGCGAGGACAGGGGTATCTTTCTTT

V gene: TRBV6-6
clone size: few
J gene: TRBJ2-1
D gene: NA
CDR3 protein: CASSPEWGRQFF
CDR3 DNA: TGTGCCAGCAGTCCGGAGTGGGGCAGGCAGTTCTTC

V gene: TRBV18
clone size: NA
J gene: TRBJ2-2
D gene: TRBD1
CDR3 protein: CASSGQGPNTGELFF
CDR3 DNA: TGTGCCAGCTCGGGACAGGGGCCGAACACCGGGGAGCTGTTTTTT

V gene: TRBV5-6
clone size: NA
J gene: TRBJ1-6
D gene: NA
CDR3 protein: CASGPGYNSPLHF
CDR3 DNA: TGTGCCAGCGGGCCGGGGTATAATTCACCCCTCCACTTT

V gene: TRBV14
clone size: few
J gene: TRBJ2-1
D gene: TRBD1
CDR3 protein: CASSPGQGYNEQFF
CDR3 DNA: TGTGCCAGCAGCCCGGGACAGGGTTACAATGAGCAGTTCTTC

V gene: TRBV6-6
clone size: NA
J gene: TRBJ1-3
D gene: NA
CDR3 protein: CASSLQQSSGNTIYF
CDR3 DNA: TGTGCCAGCAGTTTACAACAGAGCTCTGGAAACACCATATATTTT

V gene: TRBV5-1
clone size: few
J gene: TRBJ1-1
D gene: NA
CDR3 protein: CASSLERGGTEAFF
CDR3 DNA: TGCGCCAGCAGCTTGGAGCGGGGGGGCACTGAAGCTTTCTTT

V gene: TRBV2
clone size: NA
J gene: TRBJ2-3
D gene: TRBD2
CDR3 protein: CASSEWGGSTDTQYF
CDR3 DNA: TGTGCCAGCAGTGAATGGGGGGGTAGCACAGATACGCAGTATTTT

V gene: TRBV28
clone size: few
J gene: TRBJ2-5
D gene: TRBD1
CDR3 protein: CASSQRTGKEQETQYF
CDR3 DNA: TGTGCCAGCAGCCAACGGACAGGGAAGGAGCAAGAGACCCAGTACTTC

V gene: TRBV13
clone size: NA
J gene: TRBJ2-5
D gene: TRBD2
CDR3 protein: CASSLGLAAPQETQYF
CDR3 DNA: TGTGCCAGCAGCTTAGGGCTAGCGGCCCCCCAAGAGACCCAGTACTTC

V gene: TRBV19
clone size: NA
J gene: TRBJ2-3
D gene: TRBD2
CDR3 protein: CASIDTSGSADTQYF
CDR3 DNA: TGTGCCAGTATCGACACTAGCGGGAGTGCAGATACGCAGTATTTT

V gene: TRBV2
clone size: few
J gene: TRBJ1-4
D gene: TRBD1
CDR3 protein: CASSLGQGRLEKLFF
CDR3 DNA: TGTGCCAGCAGTCTAGGACAGGGGCGACTTGAAAAACTGTTTTTT

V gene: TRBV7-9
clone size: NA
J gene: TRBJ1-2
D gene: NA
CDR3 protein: CASSLGGISYGYTF
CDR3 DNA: TGTGCCAGCAGCTTAGGTGGCATTTCCTATGGCTACACCTTC

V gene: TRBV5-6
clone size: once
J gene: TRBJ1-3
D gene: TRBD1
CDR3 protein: CASSPGQGSGNTIYF
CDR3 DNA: TGTGCCAGCAGCCCTGGACAGGGCTCTGGAAACACCATATATTTT

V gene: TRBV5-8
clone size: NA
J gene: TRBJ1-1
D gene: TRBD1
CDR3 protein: CASSLYGTANTEAFF
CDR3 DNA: TGTGCCAGCAGCTTGTACGGGACAGCGAACACTGAAGCTTTCTTT

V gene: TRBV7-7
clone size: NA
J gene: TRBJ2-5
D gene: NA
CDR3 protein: CASSPSDSTQETQYF
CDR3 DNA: TGTGCCAGCAGCCCTAGCGACAGCACCCAAGAGACCCAGTACTTC

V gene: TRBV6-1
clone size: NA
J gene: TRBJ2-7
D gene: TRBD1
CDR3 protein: CASSGDRGPDEQYF
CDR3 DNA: TGTGCCAGCAGTGGGGACAGGGGACCAGACGAGCAGTACTTC

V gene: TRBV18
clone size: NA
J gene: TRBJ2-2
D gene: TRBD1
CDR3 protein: CASSPAGGIGELFF
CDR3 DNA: TGTGCCAGCTCACCAGCAGGGGGCATCGGGGAGCTGTTTTTT

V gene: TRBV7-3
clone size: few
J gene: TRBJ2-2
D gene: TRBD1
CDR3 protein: CASSPTGGNTGELFF
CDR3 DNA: TGTGCCAGCAGCCCGACAGGGGGAAACACCGGGGAGCTGTTTTTT

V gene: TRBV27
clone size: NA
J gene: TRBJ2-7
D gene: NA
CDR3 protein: CASTQRVGGETYEQYF
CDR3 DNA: TGTGCCAGCACCCAAAGGGTCGGCGGGGAGACCTACGAGCAGTACTTC

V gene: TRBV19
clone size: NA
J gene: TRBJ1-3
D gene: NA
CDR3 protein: CASKFPGGNTIYF
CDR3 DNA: TGTGCCAGTAAGTTTCCAGGAGGAAACACCATATATTTT

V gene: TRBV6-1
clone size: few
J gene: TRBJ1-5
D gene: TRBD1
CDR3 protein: CASSDPGQEINQPQHF
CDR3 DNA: TGTGCCAGCAGTGACCCGGGACAGGAGATCAATCAGCCCCAGCATTTT

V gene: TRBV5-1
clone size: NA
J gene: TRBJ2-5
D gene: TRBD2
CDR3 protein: CASSLAGTTRETQYF
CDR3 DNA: TGCGCCAGCAGCTTGGCCGGGACTACCCGGGAGACCCAGTACTTC